This T cell receptor beta chain was captured by sequencing in a study of blood T cell repertoires in COVID-19 (dated by TCRdb to the early 2020s). As for the study more broadly: Collaborator samples came from the United States, Italy and Spain and covered acute and convalescent phases of COVID-19. The material from the prospective study consisted of cDNA or gDNA derived from T cells, B-cell-depleted T cells, or PBMCs. Deeply sampled blood TCRbeta repertoires from subjects exposed to, actively infected with, or recovered from COVID-19 were included in the dataset. The repertoires were released in a freely available public database intended as a resource for research on the immune response to SARS-CoV-2. The samples were drawn from two sources: the first 160 participants of the ongoing ImmuneRACE study, and 1,254 subjects contributed by 6 global collaborators. Nearly every sample came with metadata listing a de-identified subject ID, COVID-19 status, age in years and sex. Where available, HLA class I and class II types were obtained from metadata supplied by the sample provider rather than from assay-based typing. Overall study results and their limits: The amount of clinical and demographic metadata varied by source and participant and was provided uncurated.

According to the germline V gene, CDR1 reads KGHSH and CDR2 reads LQKENI. Including the terminal cysteine and phenylalanine, the CDR3 comprises 15 residues. CDR3 DNA is the only sequence kept; it has 45 bases, read in frame from the first base. Trimming takes 4 bases off V and 3 bases off J; junction bases not matched to a gene: 5. Concerning this clone: Its antigen is not yet known. No per-base quality is available; no much larger clone lies one base away.

TCRbeta CDR3 regions were amplified from genomic DNA using the immunoSEQ Assay, a bias-controlled multiplex PCR. The authors' analysis ran thus. The number of nucleated cells in each sample was estimated by amplification of reference gene primers within the assay. To quantify the absolute abundance of each unique TCRbeta CDR3 rearrangement, sequence reads were collapsed and filtered. Productive Simpson clonality was computed per sample as the square root of Simpson's diversity index over productive rearrangements. Not all clones reach the TCRdb copy of this immuneACCESS table, which keeps in-frame sequences only. Checked studies attribute under half of the gap to unresolved V genes and leave the rest unexplained. For V, J and clone size, that table is used; D and trimming come from the DNA. The sample table contains some 300,000 clones; only one count was recorded for just over 85% of them. The ten largest clonotypes hold roughly 4.5% of the sample.

Participants in the prospective study were aged roughly 18 to 100 years, lived in approximately 26 United States geographic areas, and enrolled through a virtual design. Cohort assignment in the prospective study relied on participant-reported clinical history from a screening survey and a study questionnaire. For ImmuneRACE Cohort 3, a participant was defined as recovered based on two consecutive negative NP/OP PCR tests, clearance by a healthcare professional, or resolution of symptoms. Mobile phlebotomists in the prospective study collected whole blood, serum and a nasopharyngeal or oropharyngeal swab from every participant. Over a roughly two-month period, participants in the prospective study had the option of providing additional blood draws and questionnaires. Before DNA extraction, blood samples from the prospective study were shipped at room temperature or frozen.

The sequenced material came from PBMCs or T cells enriched from blood (not recorded which). The origin of this receptor is a man aged 25-45 years who had recovered from COVID-19. The V gene is TRBV18 and the J gene is TRBJ1-4; 7 bases in the junction line up with TRBD1. At the DNA level, the sequence is TGTGCCAGCTCACTCGCGACAGGGCCTAATGAAAAACTGTTTTTT. This codes for CASSLATGPNEKLFF.